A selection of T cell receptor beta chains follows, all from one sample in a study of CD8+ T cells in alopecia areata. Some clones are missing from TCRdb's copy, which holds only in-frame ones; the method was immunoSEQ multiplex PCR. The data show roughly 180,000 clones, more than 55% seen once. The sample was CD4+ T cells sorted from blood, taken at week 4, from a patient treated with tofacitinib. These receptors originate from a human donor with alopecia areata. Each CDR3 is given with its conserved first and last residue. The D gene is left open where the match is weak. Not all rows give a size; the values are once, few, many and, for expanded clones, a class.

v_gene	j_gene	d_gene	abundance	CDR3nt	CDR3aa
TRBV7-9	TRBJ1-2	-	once	TGTGCCAGCAGCATCCCTCGCGGGGTAGGGATTGGCTACACCTTC	CASSIPRGVGIGYTF
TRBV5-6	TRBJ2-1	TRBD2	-	TGTGCCAGCAGCTTGGCCGCGGGGGGCGTTGGAGTTGAGCAGTTCTTC	CASSLAAGGVGVEQFF
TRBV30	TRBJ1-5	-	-	TGTGCCTGGACCCCAGGTAGCAATCAGCCCCAGCATTTT	CAWTPGSNQPQHF
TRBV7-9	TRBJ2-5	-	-	TGTGCCAGCAGCTTTTCACAAGAGACCCAGTACTTC	CASSFSQETQYF
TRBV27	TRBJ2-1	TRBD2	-	TGTGCCAGCAGTTACGCTAGCGGGGGGGCCCGGAATGAGCAGTTCTTC	CASSYASGGARNEQFF
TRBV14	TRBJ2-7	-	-	TGTGCCAGCAGCCAGGGGGCCAGGTCTTCCTACGAGCAGTACTTC	CASSQGARSSYEQYF
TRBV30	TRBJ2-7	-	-	TGTGCCTGGAGTGTACAACCCTCCTACGAGCAGTACTTC	CAWSVQPSYEQYF
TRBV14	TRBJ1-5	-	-	TGTGCCAGCAGTCGTATTGGCAATCAGCCCCAGCATTTT	CASSRIGNQPQHF
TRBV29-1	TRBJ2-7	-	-	TGCAGCGCCGGCTCGCAGGGATCCTACGAGCAGTACTTC	CSAGSQGSYEQYF
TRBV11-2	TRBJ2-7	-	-	TGTGCCAGCAGCCGCCGCTACGAGCAGTACTTC	CASSRRYEQYF
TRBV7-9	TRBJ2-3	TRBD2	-	TGTGCCAGCAGCTTATTGAGCGGGGGGGCCACAGATACGCAGTATTTT	CASSLLSGGATDTQYF
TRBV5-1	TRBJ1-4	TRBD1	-	TGCGCCAGCAGCCACGGGACAGGGAATGAAAAACTGTTTTTT	CASSHGTGNEKLFF
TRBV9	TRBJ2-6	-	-	TGTGCCAGCAGCGCCCCTCTTGGACAAACCCCTGGGGCCAACGTCCTGACTTTC	CASSAPLGQTPGANVLTF
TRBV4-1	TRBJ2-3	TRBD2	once	TGCGCCAGCAGGGTTAACCTCAGACTAGCGGGGTCGTGGAGTGATACGCAGTATTTT	CASRVNLRLAGSWSDTQYF
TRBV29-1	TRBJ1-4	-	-	TGCAGCGACGGTGGGGTCGCTAATGAAAAACTGTTTTTT	CSDGGVANEKLFF
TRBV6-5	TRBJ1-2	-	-	TGTGCCAGCAGTTACTCGGGGGTGAACTATGGCTACACCTTC	CASSYSGVNYGYTF
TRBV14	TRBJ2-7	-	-	TGTGCCAGCAGCACCTCTCGTCCCCCCTACGAGCAGTACTTC	CASSTSRPPYEQYF
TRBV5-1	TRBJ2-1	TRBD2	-	TGCGCCAGCAGCTCGCAATTAGCGGGCCCGACTTACAATGAGCAGTTCTTC	CASSSQLAGPTYNEQFF
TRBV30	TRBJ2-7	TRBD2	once	TGTGCCTGGAGTGGTGACGGGGGGGCCGCCTCCGACAACGAGCAGTACTTC	CAWSGDGGAASDNEQYF
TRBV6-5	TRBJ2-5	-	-	TGTGCCAGCAGTAACGGAGGGGAAGAAACCCAGTACTTC	CASSNGGEETQYF
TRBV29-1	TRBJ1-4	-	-	TGCAGCGTTGCTGGGCAGGAACAACCCTTAGGTGAAAAACTGTTTTTT	CSVAGQEQPLGEKLFF
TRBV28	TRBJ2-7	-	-	TGTGCCAGCAGTTCTCGGGACGAGCAGTACTTC	CASSSRDEQYF
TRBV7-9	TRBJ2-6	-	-	TGTGCCAGCAGCTTCGGGACTGGGGCCAACGTCCTGACTTTC	CASSFGTGANVLTF
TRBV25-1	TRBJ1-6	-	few	TGTGCCAGCAGTGAATCTGGGGACGGCCCCCTCCACTTT	CASSESGDGPLHF
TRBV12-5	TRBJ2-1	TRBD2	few	TGTGCTACTGTGGCTAGCGGGGGGGCACATGAGCAGTTCTTC	CATVASGGAHEQFF
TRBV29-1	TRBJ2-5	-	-	TGCAGCGAGGGGACCTCCCGAGAGACCCAGTACTTC	CSEGTSRETQYF
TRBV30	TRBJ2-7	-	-	TGTGCCAGCGGACTCCCATACGAGCAGTACTTC	CASGLPYEQYF
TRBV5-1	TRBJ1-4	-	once	TGCGCCAGCAGCTTGCTGGGGACATCGGCTGAAAAACTGTTTTTT	CASSLLGTSAEKLFF
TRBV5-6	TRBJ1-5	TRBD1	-	TGTGCCAGCAGCTTGAATACAGGGGCGGGGAGCAATCAGCCCCAGCATTTT	CASSLNTGAGSNQPQHF
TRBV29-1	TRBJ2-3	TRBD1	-	TGCAGCGTTGGACAGGGGGCCGCAGATACGCAGTATTTT	CSVGQGAADTQYF
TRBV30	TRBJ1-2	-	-	TGTGCCTGGAGTGTGCCGGGCAGGGGTAAAAGAGGCTACACCTTC	CAWSVPGRGKRGYTF
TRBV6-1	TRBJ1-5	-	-	TGTGCCAGCAGTGAAGTCCCGGGACAGCCCCAGCATTTT	CASSEVPGQPQHF
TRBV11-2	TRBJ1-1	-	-	TGTGCCAGCAGCTTAGAACTGGGGACTGAAGCTTTCTTT	CASSLELGTEAFF
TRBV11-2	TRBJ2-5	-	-	TGTGCCAGCAGCTTAGTTGTCTCGGCGGTGAAAGAGACCCAGTACTTC	CASSLVVSAVKETQYF
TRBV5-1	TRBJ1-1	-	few	TGCGCCAGCGGAAGGCACATGAACACTGAAGCTTTCTTT	CASGRHMNTEAFF
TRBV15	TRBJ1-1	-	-	TGTGCCACCAGCGACCTACAGGGTTCGGGTAGCACTGAAGCTTTCTTT	CATSDLQGSGSTEAFF
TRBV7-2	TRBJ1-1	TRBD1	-	TGTGCCAGCAGCTTCCCCGACAGGGGCGACAAAGCTTTCTTT	CASSFPDRGDKAFF
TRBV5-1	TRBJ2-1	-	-	TGCGCCAGCAGCTTATTGGCGGGGTATTCCTACAATGAGCAGTTCTTC	CASSLLAGYSYNEQFF
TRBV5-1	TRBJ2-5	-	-	TGCGCCAGCAGGGTCTCACCTCAAGAGACCCAGTACTTC	CASRVSPQETQYF
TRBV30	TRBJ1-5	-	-	TGTGCCTGGAGTGTACGGGGGACACACAATCAGCCCCAGCATTTT	CAWSVRGTHNQPQHF
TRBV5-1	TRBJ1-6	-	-	TGCGCCAGTACGCCCAGTGTCCAGGGACGTGGAGATAATTCACCCCTCCACTTT	CASTPSVQGRGDNSPLHF
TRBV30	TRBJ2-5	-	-	TGTGCCTGGAGTGTGTCGGGACTAGAGACCCAGTACTTC	CAWSVSGLETQYF
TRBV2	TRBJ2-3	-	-	TGTGCCAGCAGTGAAGCGCCCGGGGGCACGCAGTATTTT	CASSEAPGGTQYF
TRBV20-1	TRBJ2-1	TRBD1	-	TGCGCTTCTACAGGGGACAATGAGCAGTTCTTC	CASTGDNEQFF
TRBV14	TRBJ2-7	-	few	TGTGCCAGCAGCCGACAGGTCAGCCACGAGCAGTACTTC	CASSRQVSHEQYF
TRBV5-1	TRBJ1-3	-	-	TGCGCCAGCAGCCCAGGTACCTCTGGAAACACCATATATTTT	CASSPGTSGNTIYF
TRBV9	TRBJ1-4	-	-	TGTGCCAGCAGGAGAGGACACCTAGGGGGAAAACTGTTTTTT	CASRRGHLGGKLFF
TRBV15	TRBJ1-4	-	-	TGTGCCACCAGCAGAGGTGCAGGTTCAACTAATGAAAAACTGTTTTTT	CATSRGAGSTNEKLFF
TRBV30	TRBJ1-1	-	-	TGTGCCGGACGCCGGGACATGAACACTGAAGCTTTCTTT	CAGRRDMNTEAFF
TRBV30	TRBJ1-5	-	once	TGTGCCTGGAGTGGGGGGCACAATCAGCCCCAGCATTTT	CAWSGGHNQPQHF
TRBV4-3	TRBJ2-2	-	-	TGCGCCAGCAGCCAAACGGCCAGGGGTGTCGGGGAGCTGTTTTTT	CASSQTARGVGELFF
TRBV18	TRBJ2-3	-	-	TGTGCCACAACGGGGGGACAGGCTCGCAATAGCCCCCCAGATACGCAGTATTTT	CATTGGQARNSPPDTQYF
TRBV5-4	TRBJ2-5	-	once	TGTGCCAGCAGCCAATTGCCCGGGGAGACCCAGTACTTC	CASSQLPGETQYF
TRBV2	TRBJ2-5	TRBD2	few	TGTGCCAGTATGGGACTAGCGTACCAAGAGACCCAGTACTTC	CASMGLAYQETQYF
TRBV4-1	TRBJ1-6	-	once	TGCGCCAGCAGCCATCCGGGGGGGGCCAGAGGTAATTCACCCCTCCACTTT	CASSHPGGARGNSPLHF
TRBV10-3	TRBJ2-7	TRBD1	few	TGTGCCATCAGTGGAGGGACAGGGGCGTCCTACGAGCAGTACTTC	CAISGGTGASYEQYF
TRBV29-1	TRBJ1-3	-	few	TGCAGCGTTGAGGGGGGGAAGGGGTCTGGAAACACCATATATTTT	CSVEGGKGSGNTIYF
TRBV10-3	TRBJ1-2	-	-	TGTGCCATCACCCCCTCGGGGGGAAAAGATGGCTACACCTTC	CAITPSGGKDGYTF
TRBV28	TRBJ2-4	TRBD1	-	TGTGCCAGCAGTCAATCGGGACAGGGTTTAGCCAAAAACATTCAGTACTTC	CASSQSGQGLAKNIQYF